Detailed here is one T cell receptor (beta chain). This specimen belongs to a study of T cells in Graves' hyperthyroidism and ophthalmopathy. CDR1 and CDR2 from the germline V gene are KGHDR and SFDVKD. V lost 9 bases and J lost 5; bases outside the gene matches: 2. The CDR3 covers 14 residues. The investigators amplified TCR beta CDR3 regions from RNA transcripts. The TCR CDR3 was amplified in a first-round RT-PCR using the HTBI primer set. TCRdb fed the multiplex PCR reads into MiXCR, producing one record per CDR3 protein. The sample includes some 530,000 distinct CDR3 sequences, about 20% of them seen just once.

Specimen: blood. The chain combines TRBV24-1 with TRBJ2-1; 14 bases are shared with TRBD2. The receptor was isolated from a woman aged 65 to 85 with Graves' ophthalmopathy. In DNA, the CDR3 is TGTGCCACCCCGGGACTAGCGGGAGACAATGAGCAGTTCTTC. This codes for CATPGLAGDNEQFF.